This T cell receptor beta chain was documented in a study of cytomegalovirus exposure and HLA in healthy donors. Findings of the study overall: HLA allele associations emerged for about 16,000 TCR beta sequences in a later analysis, at 0.05 false discovery rate. Previously analyzed data showed that most TCR beta V segments were productive at a frequency of about 90% or about 30%.

Researchers ran the PCR with 60 Vbeta and 13 Jbeta primers. TCRdb's table, derived via immunoSEQ multiplex PCR, lists solely in-frame clones and lacks some. The table records around 91,000 clones, around 64% of them present only once. The ends were cut back, 6 bases at V and 4 bases at J, with 14 bases in the middle. In germline, CDR1 is MRHNA, CDR2 SNTAGT. The CDR3 is 14 amino acids. About this clone: Its target is not known.

The sequence was collected from a man in his sixties in good health and CMV-seronegative. The chain combines TRBV6-4 with TRBJ2-3, with a possible D match to TRBD2 (5 bases). Sequencing was carried out using PBMCs. For the CDR3, the DNA is TGTGCCAGCAGGGGAGAGGAATGGGCAGATACGCAGTATTTT. Its translation: CASRGEEWADTQYF.